Sequencing of this TCR beta chain was carried out in a study of T cell changes during pregnancy in multiple sclerosis. TCRdb's table, derived via immunoSEQ multiplex PCR, lists solely in-frame clones and lacks some. The sample lists 35,000 to 50,000 clones; around 93% were seen once. The V end was cut by 8 bases, the J end by 5 bases, with 19 bases between. CDR1 and CDR2 (germline): MNHEY, SMNVEV (reference sequence). The CDR3 is made up of 15 amino acids. The gene calls are TRBV27 and TRBJ2-1; TRBD2 is a possible D gene (6 bases). Sequenced material: CD4+ T cells from peripheral blood mononuclear cells, taken in the third trimester of pregnancy. The sequence was obtained from a female donor in good health, enrolled as a control in a pregnancy study. The CDR3 sequence: CASQPTSLGDNEQFF. DNA of the CDR3: TGTGCCAGCCAACCGACTAGTTTGGGCGACAATGAGCAGTTCTTC.